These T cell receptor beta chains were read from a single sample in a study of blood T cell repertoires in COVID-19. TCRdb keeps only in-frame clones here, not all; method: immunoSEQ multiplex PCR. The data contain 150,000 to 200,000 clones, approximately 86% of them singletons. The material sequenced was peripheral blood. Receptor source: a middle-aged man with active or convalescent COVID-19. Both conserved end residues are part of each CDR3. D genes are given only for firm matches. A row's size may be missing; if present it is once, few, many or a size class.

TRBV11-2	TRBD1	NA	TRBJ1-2	TGTGCCAGCAGCCCTCGGACAGGGTTGGAAAACTATGGCTACACCTTC	CASSPRTGLENYGYTF
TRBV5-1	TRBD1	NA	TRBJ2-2	TGCGCCAGCAGCTTGTTAGGGGACAGAACCGGGGAGCTGTTTTTT	CASSLLGDRTGELFF
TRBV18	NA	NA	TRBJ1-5	TGTGCCAGCTCACCGTCTCAGGATCAGCCCCAGCATTTT	CASSPSQDQPQHF
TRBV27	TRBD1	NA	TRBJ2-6	TGTGCCAGCAGTTCGGACAGGGGGAGAGCAACTGGGGCCAACGTCCTGACTTTC	CASSSDRGRATGANVLTF
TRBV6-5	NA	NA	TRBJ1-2	TGTGCCAGCAGTCGTACAGGGAGCTACTATGGCTACACCTTC	CASSRTGSYYGYTF
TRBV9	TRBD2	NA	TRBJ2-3	TGTGCCAGCAGCGTAGGAGTGTGGCTAGCGGGGAACACAGATACGCAGTATTTT	CASSVGVWLAGNTDTQYF
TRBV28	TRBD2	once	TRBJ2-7	TGTGCCAGCACCTCAGCCCCTCTGGCGGGGGTCGGCGAGCAGTACTTC	CASTSAPLAGVGEQYF
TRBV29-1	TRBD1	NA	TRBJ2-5	TGCAGCGTTGAAGCGGGACAGGGGGCCCAAGAGACCCAGTACTTC	CSVEAGQGAQETQYF
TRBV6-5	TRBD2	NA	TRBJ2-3	TGTGCCAGCACCTTTAGCGGGGCAGGAGATACGCAGTATTTT	CASTFSGAGDTQYF
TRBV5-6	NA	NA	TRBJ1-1	TGTGCCAGCAGCTTTAGGAGGGTCACTGAAGCTTTCTTT	CASSFRRVTEAFF
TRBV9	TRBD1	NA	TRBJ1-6	TGTGCCAGCAGCGCCACAGGGGATCTAAATTATTCACCCCTCCACTTT	CASSATGDLNYSPLHF
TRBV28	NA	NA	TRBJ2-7	TGTGCCAGCAGTGCAACCCGGGGTGGCGAGCAGTACTTC	CASSATRGGEQYF
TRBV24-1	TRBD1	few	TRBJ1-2	TGTGCCACCTACGGCGGGGACAGGGGAGACTATGGCTACACCTTC	CATYGGDRGDYGYTF
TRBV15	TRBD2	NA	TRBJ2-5	TGTGCCGCTAGCGGCCCCTTGGGGGAGACCCAGTACTTC	CAASGPLGETQYF
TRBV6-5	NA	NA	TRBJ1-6	TGTGCCAGCCCCGCCGCGGGGTCACGCTCACCCCTCCACTTT	CASPAAGSRSPLHF
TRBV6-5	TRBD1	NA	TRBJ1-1	TGTGCCAGCAGAATAAACAGGGGATTGGGCACTGAAGCTTTCTTT	CASRINRGLGTEAFF
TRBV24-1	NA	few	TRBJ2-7	TGTGCCACCAGTGATTCAAACAGGAGCTCCTACGAGCAGTACTTC	CATSDSNRSSYEQYF
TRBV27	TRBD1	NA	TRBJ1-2	TGTGCCAGCAGAACGGGACAGGGGGCGCTTGGCTACACCTTC	CASRTGQGALGYTF
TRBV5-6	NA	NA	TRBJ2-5	TGTGCCAGCAGCCAGAGGACTGGCACCACGGAGACCCAGTACTTC	CASSQRTGTTETQYF
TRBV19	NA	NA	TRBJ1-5	TGTGCCAGTAGTATTCGGAGAGATCAGCCCCAGCATTTT	CASSIRRDQPQHF
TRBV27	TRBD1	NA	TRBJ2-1	TGTGCCGGCAGCCGGGACAGCCCCTACAATGAGCAGTTCTTC	CAGSRDSPYNEQFF
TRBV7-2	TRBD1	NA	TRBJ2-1	TGTGCCAGCGGCCGGGACAGGGGGCGATATGAGCAGTTCTTC	CASGRDRGRYEQFF
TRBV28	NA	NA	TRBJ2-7	TGTGCCAGCAGCGATGACAGATTCTACGAGCAGTACTTC	CASSDDRFYEQYF
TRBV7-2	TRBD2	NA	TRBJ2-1	TGTGCCAGCAGCTTAGGGACTAGCGGGGGTTGGAATGAGCAGTTCTTC	CASSLGTSGGWNEQFF
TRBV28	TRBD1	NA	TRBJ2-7	TGTGCCAGCAGATCAGGGGGCTCGGGCGAGCAGTACTTC	CASRSGGSGEQYF
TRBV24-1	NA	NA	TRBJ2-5	TGTGCCCCTACAGGGAATGACAGGCTCGAGACCCAGTACTTC	CAPTGNDRLETQYF
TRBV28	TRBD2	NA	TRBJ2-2	TGTGCCAGCAGTCAAATTCTAGCGGGGGGACCTAGGGACGGGGAGCTGTTTTTT	CASSQILAGGPRDGELFF
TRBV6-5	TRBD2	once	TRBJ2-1	TGTGCCAGCAACCGAATACTAGCGGGGGTAAATGAGCAGTTCTTC	CASNRILAGVNEQFF
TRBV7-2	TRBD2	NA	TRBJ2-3	TGTGCCAGCAGGGTAGCGGGGTATTACTCAGATACGCAGTATTTT	CASRVAGYYSDTQYF
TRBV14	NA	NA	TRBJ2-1	TGTGCCAGCAGCCATCGGGGGGGACAGGGTTACAATGAGCAGTTCTTC	CASSHRGGQGYNEQFF
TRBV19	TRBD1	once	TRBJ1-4	TGTGCCAGTAAGGACAGGGGGCGTGAAAAACTGTTTTTT	CASKDRGREKLFF
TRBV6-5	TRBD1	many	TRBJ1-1	TGTGCCAGCAGCGGACAGGGACCTACTGAAGCTTTCTTT	CASSGQGPTEAFF
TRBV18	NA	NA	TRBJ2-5	TGTGCCAGCTCACCACCGGGGCAACAAGAGACCCAGTACTTC	CASSPPGQQETQYF
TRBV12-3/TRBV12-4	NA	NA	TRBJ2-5	TGTGCCAGCAGTTTTATCCAGCAAGAGACCCAGTACTTC	CASSFIQQETQYF
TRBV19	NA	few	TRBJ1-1	TGTGCCAGTAGTATAGGGGCAGGGCGGCCTGAAGCTTTCTTT	CASSIGAGRPEAFF
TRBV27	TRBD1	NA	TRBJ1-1	TGTGCCAGCAGTTTATCAGCAGGGGGCAGCTCTGAAGCTTTCTTT	CASSLSAGGSSEAFF
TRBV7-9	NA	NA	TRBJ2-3	TGTGCCAGCAGCTTAGGGAGTACGCAGTATTTT	CASSLGSTQYF
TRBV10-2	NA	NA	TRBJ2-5	TGCGCCAGCAGTGAGTCGTTCGCGGGGCAAGAGACCCAGTACTTC	CASSESFAGQETQYF